This T cell receptor (beta chain) was sequenced during a study of T cell responses to AZD1222 COVID-19 vaccine. Study-level points and caveats: Targets within unmutated variant regions were reportedly found for nearly half of spike-specific TCRs. The donor group comprised mostly white British people and more females; the analysis possibly underestimated clonal diversity.

As concerns this clone: Its target is unknown.

The assay was immunoSEQ multiplex PCR, and TCRdb's table has in-frame clones only and misses some. The profile shows roughly 200,000 clones, roughly 94% of them singletons. V gave up 10 bases and J gave up 4 bases, with 13 bases separating them. The CDR3 consists of 13 residues. Germline V CDR1 and CDR2: ENHRY, SYGVKD. The sample in question was peripheral blood, obtained 28 days after the second dose of the MenACWY control vaccine. The TCR was taken from an adult who received the MenACWY meningococcal vaccine as a control. This sequence joins TRBV10-3 and TRBJ1-4; D gene unclear. The CDR3 loop reads CATRLEINEKLFF. The DNA of the CDR3 is TGTGCCACCCGACTTGAAATTAATGAAAAACTGTTTTTT.